A single sample is the source of the 8 T cell receptor beta chains below, sequenced in a study of OX40 agonist ivuxolimab in advanced cancers. Profiled with immunoSEQ multiplex PCR; TCRdb holds only in-frame clones, not every one. The sample shows some 43,000 clones, 85% to 95% of them seen only once. The sequenced sample was CD4+ or CD8+ T cells sorted from blood, obtained in a trial of the OX40 agonist ivuxolimab. Source of these receptors: an adult with an advanced solid tumor such as melanoma, head and neck, liver or kidney cancer.

CDR3 nucleotides: TGTGCCAGCAGGGCCCCAGGGGGAGCAGATACGCAGTATTTT. This sequence encodes CASRAPGGADTQYF. This sequence joins TRBV7-9 and TRBJ2-3; TRBD1 aligns across 7 bases. This CDR3 spans 14 amino acids. V shed 6 bases, J shed 4 bases, and the junction held 7 bases outside the gene matches. Germline V lookup: CDR1 SEHNR, CDR2 FQNEAQ (reference sequence).

The rearrangement links TRBV6-6 to TRBJ1-1; D gene uncertain. Trimming removed 4 bases from V and 4 bases from J, with 13 bases in between. The CDR3 is 14 amino acids. Germline V gives CDR1 MNHNY, CDR2 SVGAGI (reference sequence). CDR3 region: CASSFVLNPTEAFF. The CDR3 DNA follows: TGTGCCAGCAGTTTCGTACTCAATCCCACTGAAGCTTTCTTT.

The J gene is TRBJ2-3, the V gene TRBV14, with no clear D. Germline lookup yields CDR1 SGHDN and CDR2 FVKESK. The CDR3 sequence is 14 residues long. Trimming stripped 0 bases from V and 4 bases from J, with 8 bases between. Here the CDR3 reads CASSQEFLADTQYF. The CDR3 DNA follows: TGTGCCAGCAGCCAAGAGTTCCTCGCAGATACGCAGTATTTT. Together with reference TRBV14 and TRBJ2-3, the CDR3 gives the full variable domain: EAGVTQFPSHSVIEKGQTVTLRCDPISGHDNLYWYRRVMGKEIKFLLHFVKESKQDESGMPNNRFLAERTGGTYSTLKVQPAELEDSGVYFCASSQEFLADTQYFGPGTRLTVL.

This chain connects TRBV5-6 to TRBJ2-1, with D perhaps TRBD1 (6 bases). Trimming removed 4 bases at V and 3 bases at J, with 14 bases between. CDR1 and CDR2 from the germline V gene are SGHDT and YYEEEE. CDR3 size: 15 residues. This CDR3 reads CASSLQGVNYNEQFF. As DNA, the CDR3 is TGTGCCAGCAGCCTACAGGGAGTCAACTACAATGAGCAGTTCTTC. Together with reference TRBV5-6 and TRBJ2-1, the CDR3 gives the full variable domain: DAGVTQSPTHLIKTRGQQVTLRCSPKSGHDTVSWYQQALGQGPQFIFQYYEEEERQRGNFPDRFSGHQFPNYSSELNVNALLLGDSALYLCASSLQGVNYNEQFFGPGTRLTVL.

The chain carries TRBV5-6 and TRBJ2-3; TRBD2 agrees at 7 bases. CDR1 is SGHDT and CDR2 is YYEEEE in the germline V gene. This CDR3 has 15 residues. Trimming at V came to 0 bases and at J to 9 bases, leaving 10 bases not matched to a gene. CDR3 residues: CASSLVWAGEDTQYF. The CDR3, as DNA: TGTGCCAGCAGCTTGGTATGGGCGGGAGAGGACACGCAGTATTTT.

The rearrangement links TRBV29-1 to TRBJ2-2, with D perhaps TRBD2 (6 bases). Germline values: CDR1 SQVTM, CDR2 ANQGSEA. Trimming shortened V by 4 bases and J by 6 bases, and 15 bases separated the two germline ends. The CDR3 spans 14 residues. The CDR3 coding sequence is TGCAGCGTTGGCCGGGAGAATGGCGCCGGGGAGCTGTTTTTT. This sequence encodes CSVGRENGAGELFF.

This clone is termed medium-sized. The chain recombines TRBV4-2 with TRBJ2-7; TRBD2 might be the D (6 bases). Looked up from germline, CDR1 is LGHNA and CDR2 is YNFKEQ. The CDR3 is 16 amino acids. The V end lost 0 bases, the J end lost 0 bases, and 12 bases lay between the germline ends. The CDR3 coding sequence is TGTGCCAGCAGCCAAGATCCGGGAGACAGCTCCTACGAGCAGTACTTC. Amino acids: CASSQDPGDSSYEQYF.

This clone was detected a few times. The V call is TRBV9, the J call TRBJ1-2, with D possibly TRBD1 on 5 matching bases. The CDR3 extends over 14 amino acids. CDR1 and CDR2 from the germline V gene are SGDLS and YYNGEE. The V end lost 4 bases, the J end lost 5 bases, and 15 bases lay between the germline ends. The CDR3 region is CASSSAAGIYGYTF. CDR3 in DNA: TGTGCCAGCAGCTCAGCGGCAGGGATATATGGCTACACCTTC.